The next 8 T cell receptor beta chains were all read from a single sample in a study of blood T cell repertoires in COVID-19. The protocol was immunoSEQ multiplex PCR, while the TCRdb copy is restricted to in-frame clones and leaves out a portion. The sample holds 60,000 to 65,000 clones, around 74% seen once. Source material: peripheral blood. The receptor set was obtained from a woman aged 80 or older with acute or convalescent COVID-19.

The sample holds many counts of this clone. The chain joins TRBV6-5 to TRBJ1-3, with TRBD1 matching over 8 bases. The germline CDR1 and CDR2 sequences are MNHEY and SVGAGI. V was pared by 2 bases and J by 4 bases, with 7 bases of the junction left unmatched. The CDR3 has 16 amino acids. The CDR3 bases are TGTGCCAGCAGTTACGAGACAGGGGTCTCCGGAAACACCATATATTTT. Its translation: CASSYETGVSGNTIYF.

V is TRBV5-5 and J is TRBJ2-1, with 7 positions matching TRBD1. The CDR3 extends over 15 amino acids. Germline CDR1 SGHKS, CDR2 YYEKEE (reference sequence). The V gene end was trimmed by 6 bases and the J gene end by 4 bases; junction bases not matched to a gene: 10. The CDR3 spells CASKNRGDPYNEQFF. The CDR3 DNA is TGTGCCAGCAAAAACAGGGGAGACCCTTACAATGAGCAGTTCTTC.

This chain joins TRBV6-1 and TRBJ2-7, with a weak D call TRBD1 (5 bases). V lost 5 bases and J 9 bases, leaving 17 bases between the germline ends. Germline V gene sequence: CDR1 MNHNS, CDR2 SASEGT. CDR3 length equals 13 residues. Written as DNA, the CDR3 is TGTGCCAGCAGTATGCCCGAGACAGATGTGCAGTACTTC. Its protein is CASSMPETDVQYF.

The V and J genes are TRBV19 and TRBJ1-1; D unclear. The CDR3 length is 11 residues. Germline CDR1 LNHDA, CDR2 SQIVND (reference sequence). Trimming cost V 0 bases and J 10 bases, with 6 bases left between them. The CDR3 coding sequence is TGTGCCAGTAGTATAGATCGCGGAGCTTTCTTT. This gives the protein CASSIDRGAFF.

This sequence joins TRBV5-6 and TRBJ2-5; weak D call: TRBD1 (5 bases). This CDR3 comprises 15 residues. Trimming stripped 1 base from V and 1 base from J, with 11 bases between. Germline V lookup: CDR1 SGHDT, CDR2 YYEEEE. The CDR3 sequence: CASSLPSTAQETQYF. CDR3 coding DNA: TGTGCCAGCAGCTTGCCTTCGACAGCCCAAGAGACCCAGTACTTC.

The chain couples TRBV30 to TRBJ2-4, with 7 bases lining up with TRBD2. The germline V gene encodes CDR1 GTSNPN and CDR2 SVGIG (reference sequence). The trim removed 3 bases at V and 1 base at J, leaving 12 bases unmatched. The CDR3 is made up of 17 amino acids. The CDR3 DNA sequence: TGTGCCTGGAGCGGCATGAAACCTAGCGGTGCCAAAAACATTCAGTACTTC. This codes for CAWSGMKPSGAKNIQYF.

CDR3 sequence: CASSYEQTGANVLTF. The DNA of the CDR3 is TGTGCCAGCAGTTACGAACAGACTGGGGCCAACGTCCTGACTTTC. The chain recombines TRBV6-6 with TRBJ2-6; no definite D call. Trimming cost V 2 bases and J 2 bases, with 7 bases left between them. Looked up from germline, CDR1 is MNHNY and CDR2 is SVGAGI (reference sequence). The CDR3 spans 15 residues.

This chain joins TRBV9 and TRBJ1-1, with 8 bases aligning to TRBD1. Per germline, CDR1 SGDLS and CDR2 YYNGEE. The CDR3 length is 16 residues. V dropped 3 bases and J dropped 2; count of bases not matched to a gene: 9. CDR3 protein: CASSDPRTGRNTEAFF. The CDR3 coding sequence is TGTGCCAGCAGCGACCCGAGGACAGGGAGAAACACTGAAGCTTTCTTT. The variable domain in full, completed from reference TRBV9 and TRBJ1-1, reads DSGVTQTPKHLITATGQRVTLRCSPRSGDLSVYWYQQSLDQGLQFLIQYYNGEERAKGNILERFSAQQFPDLHSELNLSSLELGDSALYFCASSDPRTGRNTEAFFGQGTRLTVV.